This T cell receptor beta chain was captured in a study of blood T cell repertoires in COVID-19. In the study overall: The United States, Italy and Spain were the sources of the acute and convalescent COVID-19 samples. PBMCs, B-cell-depleted T cells, or T cells provided the cDNA or gDNA that made up the material.

Produced via immunoSEQ multiplex PCR; TCRdb's table is partial and in-frame only. This sample carries some 200,000 clones, approximately 80% of them seen once, and the ten largest clones take around 11%. Participant-reported clinical history was the basis for cohort assignment. The clonotype comes from a man aged 35 to 55 who had recovered from COVID-19. The material sequenced was PBMCs or T cells enriched from blood (not recorded which).

For the CDR3, the DNA is TGTGCCAGTAGTATTCCAGGGGCCCCTGGAAACACCATATATTTT. Amino acids: CASSIPGAPGNTIYF. The V and J genes are TRBV19 and TRBJ1-3, with a possible D match to TRBD1 (6 bases). The CDR3 is made up of 15 amino acids. The germline gives CDR1 LNHDA, CDR2 SQIVND (reference sequence). The V gene lost 3 bases and the J gene lost 2 bases, with 11 bases spanning the gap.